The clone carrying this T cell receptor beta chain was seen only once. The antigen is undetermined. The sample originates from a study of T cell clonotyping in hematopoietic cell transplantation. Study-wide results and limits: Cells were unsorted, so CD4 and CD8 contributions were not separated. Graft donor and pretransplant recipient Inverse Simpson Index values predicted broader posttransplant TCR diversity. Few recipient clonotypes overlapped donors; over 95% were de novo at given depth.

V lost 7 bases to trimming and J lost 3 bases; unmatched junction nucleotides: 3. Germline values: CDR1 SGHNT, CDR2 YYREEE (reference sequence). The CDR3 is 13 amino acids. The data were produced by immunoSEQ multiplex PCR, yet TCRdb's version contains in-frame clones alone and is incomplete. Of 6,000 to 9,000 clones in the sample, about 88% are singletons; the top ten hold approximately 4.5%. The receptor was isolated from a female patient aged 45-60 years who had an allogeneic stem cell transplant from an unrelated donor, so the T cells may come from the graft donor. Some clones in this sample may be carry-over from other donors' samples. The input for sequencing was PBMCs, taken 30 days after allogeneic stem cell transplant. The V and J genes are TRBV5-4 and TRBJ2-1, with 8 bases that match TRBD2. DNA of the CDR3: TGTGCCAGCTCCGGGACTAGCTACAATGAGCAGTTCTTC. It codes for CASSGTSYNEQFF.